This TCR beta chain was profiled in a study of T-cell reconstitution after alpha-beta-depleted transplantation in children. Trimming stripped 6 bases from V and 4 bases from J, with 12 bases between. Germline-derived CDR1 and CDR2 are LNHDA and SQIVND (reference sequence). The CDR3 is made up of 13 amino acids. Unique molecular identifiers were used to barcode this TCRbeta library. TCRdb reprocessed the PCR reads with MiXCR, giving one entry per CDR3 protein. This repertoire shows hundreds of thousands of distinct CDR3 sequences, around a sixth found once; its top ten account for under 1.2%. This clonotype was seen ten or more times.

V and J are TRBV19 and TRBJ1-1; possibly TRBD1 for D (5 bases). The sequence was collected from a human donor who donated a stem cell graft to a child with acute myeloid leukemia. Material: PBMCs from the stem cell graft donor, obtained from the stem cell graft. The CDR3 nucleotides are TGTGCCAGTAGACGACAGATTACCACTGAAGCTTTCTTT. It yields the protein CASRRQITTEAFF.